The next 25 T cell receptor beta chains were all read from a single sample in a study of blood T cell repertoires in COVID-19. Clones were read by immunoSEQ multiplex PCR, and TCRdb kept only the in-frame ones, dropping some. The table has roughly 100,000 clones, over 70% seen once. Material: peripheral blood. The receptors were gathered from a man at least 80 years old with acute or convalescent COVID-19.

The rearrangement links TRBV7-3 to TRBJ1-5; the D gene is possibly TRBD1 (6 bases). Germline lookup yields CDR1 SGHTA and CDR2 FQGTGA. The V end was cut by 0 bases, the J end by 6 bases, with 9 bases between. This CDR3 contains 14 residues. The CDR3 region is CASSLTGGTQPQHF. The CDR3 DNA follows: TGTGCCAGCAGCTTAACAGGGGGAACTCAGCCCCAGCATTTT.

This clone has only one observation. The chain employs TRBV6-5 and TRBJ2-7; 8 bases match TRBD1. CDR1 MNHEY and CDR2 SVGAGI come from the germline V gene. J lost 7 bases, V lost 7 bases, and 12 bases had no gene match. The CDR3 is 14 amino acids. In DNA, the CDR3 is TGTGCCAGCAACGTGGGACAGGCAACGGGTGAGCAGTACTTC. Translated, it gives CASNVGQATGEQYF.

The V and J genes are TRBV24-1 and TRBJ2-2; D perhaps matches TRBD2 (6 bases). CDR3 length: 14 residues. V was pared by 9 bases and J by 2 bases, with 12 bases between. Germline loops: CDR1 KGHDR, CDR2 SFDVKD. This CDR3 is CATAAGLNTGELFF. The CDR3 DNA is TGTGCCACCGCAGCAGGACTAAACACCGGGGAGCTGTTTTTT.

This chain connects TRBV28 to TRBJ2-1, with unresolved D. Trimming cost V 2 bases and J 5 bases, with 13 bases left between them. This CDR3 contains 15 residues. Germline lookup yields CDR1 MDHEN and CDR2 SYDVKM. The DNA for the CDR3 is TGTGCCAGCAGTTTAACCACAATCCAAAACAATGAGCAGTTCTTC. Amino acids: CASSLTTIQNNEQFF.

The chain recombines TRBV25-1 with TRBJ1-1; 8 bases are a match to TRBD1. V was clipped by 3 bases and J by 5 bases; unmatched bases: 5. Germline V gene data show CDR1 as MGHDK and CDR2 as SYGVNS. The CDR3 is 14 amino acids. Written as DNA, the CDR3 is TGTGCCAGCAGTGACGACAGGGGAGGGACTGAAGCTTTCTTT. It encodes CASSDDRGGTEAFF.

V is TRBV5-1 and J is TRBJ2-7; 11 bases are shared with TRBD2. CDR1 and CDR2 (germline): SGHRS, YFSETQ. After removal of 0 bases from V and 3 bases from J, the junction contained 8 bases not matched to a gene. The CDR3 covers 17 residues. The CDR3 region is CASSLGASGRFNYEQYF. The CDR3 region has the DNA TGCGCCAGCAGCTTGGGGGCTAGCGGGAGGTTCAACTACGAGCAGTACTTC.

The CDR3 DNA reads TGTGCCAGTAGTATTAGGGACAGTAGCACAGATACGCAGTATTTT. Translation: CASSIRDSSTDTQYF. This chain links TRBV19 with TRBJ2-3; 7 bases align to TRBD1. CDR1 and CDR2 from the germline V gene are LNHDA and SQIVND (reference sequence). There are 15 residues in the CDR3. With 3 bases clipped from V and 0 bases from J, the junction kept 3 bases outside the gene matches.

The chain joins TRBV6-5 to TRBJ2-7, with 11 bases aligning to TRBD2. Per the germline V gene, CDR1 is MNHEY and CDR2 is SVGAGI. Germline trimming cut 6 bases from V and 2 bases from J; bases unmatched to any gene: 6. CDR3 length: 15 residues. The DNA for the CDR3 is TGTGCCAGCAGAATAACTAGCGGGGGTCCCTACGAGCAGTACTTC. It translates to CASRITSGGPYEQYF.

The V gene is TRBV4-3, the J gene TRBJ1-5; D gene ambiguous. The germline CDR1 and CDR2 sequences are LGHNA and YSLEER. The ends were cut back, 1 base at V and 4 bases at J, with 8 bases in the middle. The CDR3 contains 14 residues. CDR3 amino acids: CASSQGWPNQPQHF. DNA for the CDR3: TGCGCCAGCAGCCAAGGGTGGCCTAATCAGCCCCAGCATTTT.

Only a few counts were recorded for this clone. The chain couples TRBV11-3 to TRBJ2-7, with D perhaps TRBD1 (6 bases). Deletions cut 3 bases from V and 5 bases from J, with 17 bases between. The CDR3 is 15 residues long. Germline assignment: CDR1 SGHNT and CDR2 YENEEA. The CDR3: CASSFDGQTPDEQYF. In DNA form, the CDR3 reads TGTGCCAGCAGCTTCGACGGACAGACTCCCGACGAGCAGTACTTC. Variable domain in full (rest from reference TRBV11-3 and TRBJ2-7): EAGVVQSPRYKIIEKKQPVAFWCNPISGHNTLYWYLQNLGQGPELLIRYENEEAVDDSQLPKDRFSAERLKGVDSTLKIQPAELGDSAVYLCASSFDGQTPDEQYFGPGTRLTVT.

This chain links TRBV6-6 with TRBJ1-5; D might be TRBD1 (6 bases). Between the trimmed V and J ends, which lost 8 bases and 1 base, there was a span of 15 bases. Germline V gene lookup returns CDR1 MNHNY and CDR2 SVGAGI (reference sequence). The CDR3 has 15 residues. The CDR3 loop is CASCPQGRSNQPQHF. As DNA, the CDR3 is TGTGCCAGCTGTCCACAGGGTCGGAGCAATCAGCCCCAGCATTTT.

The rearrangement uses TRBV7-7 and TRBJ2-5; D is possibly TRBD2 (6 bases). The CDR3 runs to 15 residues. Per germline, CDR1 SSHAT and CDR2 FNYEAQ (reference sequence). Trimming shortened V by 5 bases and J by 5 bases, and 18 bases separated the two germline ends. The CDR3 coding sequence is TGTGCCAGCAGCCGAAGTACGGGGGAAGGGGAGACCCAGTACTTC. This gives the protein CASSRSTGEGETQYF.

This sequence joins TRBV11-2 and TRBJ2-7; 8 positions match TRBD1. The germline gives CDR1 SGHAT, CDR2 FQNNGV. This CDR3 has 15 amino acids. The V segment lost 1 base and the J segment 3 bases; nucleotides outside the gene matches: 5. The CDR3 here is CASSLAPGQGYEQYF. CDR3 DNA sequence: TGTGCCAGCAGCTTAGCCCCCGGACAGGGCTACGAGCAGTACTTC.

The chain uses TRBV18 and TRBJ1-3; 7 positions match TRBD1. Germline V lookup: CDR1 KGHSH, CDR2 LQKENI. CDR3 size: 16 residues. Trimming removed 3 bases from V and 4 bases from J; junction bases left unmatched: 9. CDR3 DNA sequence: TGTGCCAGCTCACCGAACTTGGGACAGTCCGGAAACACCATATATTTT. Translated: CASSPNLGQSGNTIYF.

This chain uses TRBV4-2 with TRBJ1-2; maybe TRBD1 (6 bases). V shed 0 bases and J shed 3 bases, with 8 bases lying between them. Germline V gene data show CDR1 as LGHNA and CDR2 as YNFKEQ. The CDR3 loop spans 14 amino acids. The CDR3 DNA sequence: TGTGCCAGCAGCCAAGAGGGGGCCGACTATGGCTACACCTTC. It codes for CASSQEGADYGYTF.

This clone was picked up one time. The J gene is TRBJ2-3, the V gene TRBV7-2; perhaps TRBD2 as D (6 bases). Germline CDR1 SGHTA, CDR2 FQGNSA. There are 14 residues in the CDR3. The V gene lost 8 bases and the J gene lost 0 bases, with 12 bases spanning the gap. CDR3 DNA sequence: TGTGCCAGCCTTAGCGGACTTAGCACAGATACGCAGTATTTT. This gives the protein CASLSGLSTDTQYF.

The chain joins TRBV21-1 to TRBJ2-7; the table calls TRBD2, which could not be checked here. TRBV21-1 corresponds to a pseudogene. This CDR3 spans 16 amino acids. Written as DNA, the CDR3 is TGTGCCAGCAGACCCAGTAACTTAGCGAGCTCCTACGAGCAGTACTTC. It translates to CASRPSNLASSYEQYF.

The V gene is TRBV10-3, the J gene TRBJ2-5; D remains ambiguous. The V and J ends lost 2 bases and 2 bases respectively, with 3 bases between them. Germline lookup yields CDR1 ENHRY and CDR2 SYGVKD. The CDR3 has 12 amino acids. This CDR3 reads CAISEPQETQYF. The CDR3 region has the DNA TGTGCCATCAGTGAGCCACAAGAGACCCAGTACTTC.

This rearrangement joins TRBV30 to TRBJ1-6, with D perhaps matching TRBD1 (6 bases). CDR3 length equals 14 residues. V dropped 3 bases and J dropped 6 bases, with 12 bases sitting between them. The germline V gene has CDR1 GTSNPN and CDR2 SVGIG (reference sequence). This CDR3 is CAWRMGGLNSPLHF. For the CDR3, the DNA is TGTGCCTGGAGAATGGGGGGGCTTAATTCACCCCTCCACTTT.

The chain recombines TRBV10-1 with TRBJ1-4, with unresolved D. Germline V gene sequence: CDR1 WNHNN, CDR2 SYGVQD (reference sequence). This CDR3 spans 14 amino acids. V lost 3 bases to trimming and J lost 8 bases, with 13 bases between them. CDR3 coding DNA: TGCGCCAGCAGTGACGGGTACGAGAACGAAAAACTGTTTTTT. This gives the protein CASSDGYENEKLFF.

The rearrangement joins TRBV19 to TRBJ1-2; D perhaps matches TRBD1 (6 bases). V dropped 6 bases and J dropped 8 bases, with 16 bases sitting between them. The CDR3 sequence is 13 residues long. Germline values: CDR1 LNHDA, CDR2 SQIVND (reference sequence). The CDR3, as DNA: TGTGCCAGTAGCCCACAGGGCTTGGGAGGCTACACCTTC. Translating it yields CASSPQGLGGYTF.

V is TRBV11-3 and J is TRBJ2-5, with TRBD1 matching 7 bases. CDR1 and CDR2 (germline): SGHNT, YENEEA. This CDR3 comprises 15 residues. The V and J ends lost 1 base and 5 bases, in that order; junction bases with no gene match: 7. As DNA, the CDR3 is TGTGCCAGCAGCTTAGGAAGGACAGGAGCCGAGACCCAGTACTTC. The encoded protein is CASSLGRTGAETQYF.

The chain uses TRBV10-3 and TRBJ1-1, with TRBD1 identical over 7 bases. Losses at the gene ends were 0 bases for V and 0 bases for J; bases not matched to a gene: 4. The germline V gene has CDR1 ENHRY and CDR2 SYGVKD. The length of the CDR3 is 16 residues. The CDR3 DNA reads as TGTGCCATCAGTGAGTCGATACAGGGGATGAACACTGAAGCTTTCTTT. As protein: CAISESIQGMNTEAFF.

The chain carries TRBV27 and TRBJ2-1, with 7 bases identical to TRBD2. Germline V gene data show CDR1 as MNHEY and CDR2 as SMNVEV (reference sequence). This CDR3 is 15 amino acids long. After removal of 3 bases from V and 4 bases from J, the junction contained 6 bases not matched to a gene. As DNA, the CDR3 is TGTGCCAGCAGTTTTGGGAGCGGGATTTACAATGAGCAGTTCTTC. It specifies CASSFGSGIYNEQFF.

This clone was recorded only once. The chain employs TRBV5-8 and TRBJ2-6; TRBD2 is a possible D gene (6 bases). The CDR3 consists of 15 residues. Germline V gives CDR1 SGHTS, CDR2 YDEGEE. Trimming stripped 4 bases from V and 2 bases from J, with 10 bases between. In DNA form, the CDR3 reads TGTGCCAGCAGCCCGGGAGTGACTGGGGCCAACGTCCTGACTTTC. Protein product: CASSPGVTGANVLTF.